These 26 T cell receptor beta chains were sequenced from one sample in a study of T cell repertoires in cytomegalovirus infection. One entry per CDR3 protein results from TCRdb running MiXCR on the reads. The top ten hold 10% to 15% of the sample, which has approximately 990,000 distinct CDR3 sequences, roughly 30% seen once. The antigens of these receptors remain unknown. This specimen consisted of cultured CD8+ T cells from PBMCs, obtained from culture after CMV antigen stimulation. These TCRs come from a human donor in good health (CMV status not recorded). Some clones in this sample may be carry-over from other donors' samples.

Only a few counts were recorded for this clonotype. The rearrangement links TRBV12-3 or TRBV12-4 to TRBJ2-5; D not resolved. The CDR3 contains 14 residues. Trimming pared 5 bases from V and 2 bases from J, leaving 12 bases between. Written as DNA, the CDR3 is TGTGCCAGCAGTCTCTCTGTCCCTCAAGAGACCCAGTACTTC. It specifies CASSLSVPQETQYF.

This clonotype was recorded at least ten times. This chain joins TRBV7-2 and TRBJ2-1; 7 nucleotides align to TRBD2. Unmatched junction bases numbered 13, after V lost 5 bases and J lost 3 bases. Germline CDR1 reads SGHTA; CDR2 reads FQGNSA. The CDR3 is 17 residues long. The CDR3 DNA reads as TGTGCCAGCAGCCCGAGGGCCGGACTAGAGGGCTACAATGAGCAGTTCTTC. Protein sequence: CASSPRAGLEGYNEQFF.

The rearrangement uses TRBV19 and TRBJ2-7; D unresolved. The CDR3 is 13 residues long. V lost 5 bases, J lost 3 bases, and 11 bases lay in between. Germline values: CDR1 LNHDA, CDR2 SQIVND (reference sequence). The CDR3 is CASSPGMSYEQYF. The CDR3 region has the DNA TGTGCCAGTAGTCCTGGAATGAGCTACGAGCAGTACTTC. The full variable domain, in which reference TRBV19 and TRBJ2-7 provide the parts outside the CDR3, is DGGITQSPKYLFRKEGQNVTLSCEQNLNHDAMYWYRQDPGQGLRLIYYSQIVNDFQKGDIAEGYSVSREKKESFPLTVTSAQKNPTAFYLCASSPGMSYEQYFGPGTRLTVT.

The J gene is TRBJ1-2, the V gene TRBV6-8, with D perhaps matching TRBD1 (5 bases). V was shortened by 4 bases and J by 0 bases, with 15 bases between the two germline ends. The CDR3 has 16 residues. CDR1 MNHGY and CDR2 SAAAGT come from the germline V gene. In nucleotides, the CDR3 is TGTGCCAGCAGTTCCGGACCCGGCAGGGCTAACTATGGCTACACCTTC. Translation: CASSSGPGRANYGYTF.

There are a few counts of this clonotype. The J gene is TRBJ2-7, the V gene TRBV27; a possible D gene is TRBD1 (5 bases). The length of the CDR3 is 18 residues. Trimming took 0 bases from V and 0 from J, leaving 18 bases between them. Germline lookup yields CDR1 MNHEY and CDR2 SMNVEV (reference sequence). CDR3 region: CASSLSVPQVGISYEQYF. CDR3 coding DNA: TGTGCCAGCAGTTTATCCGTTCCACAGGTGGGAATCTCCTACGAGCAGTACTTC.

The chain has TRBV19 and TRBJ2-7; 8 nucleotides match TRBD1. This CDR3 is 14 amino acids long. V was pared by 1 base and J by 5 bases, with 4 bases of the junction left unmatched. Looked up from germline, CDR1 is LNHDA and CDR2 is SQIVND (reference sequence). CDR3 DNA: TGTGCCAGTAGTATAGGGACAGGGATGAACGAGCAGTACTTC. Its protein is CASSIGTGMNEQYF.

The CDR3 DNA follows: TGCAGCGTTGAATTGGTAGGGAGAGGAAACACCATATATTTT. It encodes CSVELVGRGNTIYF. This chain connects TRBV29-1 to TRBJ1-3, with unresolved D. The CDR3 is 14 residues long. V lost 2 bases to trimming and J lost 4 bases, with 12 bases between them. Germline CDR1 and CDR2: SQVTM and ANQGSEA.

V is TRBV6-8 and J is TRBJ2-1; 10 bases are a match to TRBD2. J gave up 7 bases and V 0 bases, and 9 bases lay outside the gene matches. The germline CDR1 and CDR2 sequences are MNHGY and SAAAGT. This CDR3 spans 17 amino acids. CDR3 loop: CASSYSSASGGDNEQFF. CDR3 in DNA: TGTGCCAGCAGTTACTCCTCCGCTAGCGGGGGTGATAATGAGCAGTTCTTC.

DNA for the CDR3: TGTGCCAGCAGCTTAGGATCCCCTCCGACAGATACGCAGTATTTT. Amino acids: CASSLGSPPTDTQYF. This chain uses TRBV7-9 with TRBJ2-3; D unresolved. The CDR3 consists of 15 residues. The V gene's germline CDR1 is SEHNR and CDR2 FQNEAQ (reference sequence). V lost 1 base, J lost 3 bases, and 11 bases lay in between.

This clonotype came up many times. This rearrangement joins TRBV7-9 to TRBJ2-3; TRBD2 matches 7 bases. Germline loops: CDR1 SEHNR, CDR2 FQNEAQ (reference sequence). Trimming at V came to 4 bases and at J to 6 bases, leaving 13 bases not matched to a gene. The CDR3 runs to 16 residues. The CDR3 loop is CASSSRTSSPHDTQYF. The CDR3 coding sequence is TGTGCCAGCAGCTCCAGGACTAGTAGTCCCCACGATACGCAGTATTTT.

The genes are TRBV6-5 and TRBJ2-6; the D gene could be TRBD1 or TRBD2 (6 bases each). The germline V gene encodes CDR1 MNHEY and CDR2 SVGAGI. The CDR3 runs 14 residues. Trimming pared 6 bases from V and 3 bases from J, leaving 9 bases between. The CDR3 region is CASSGGFGANVLTF. CDR3 in DNA: TGTGCCAGCAGCGGGGGCTTTGGGGCCAACGTCCTGACTTTC.

This clonotype has only a few counts. The chain recombines TRBV6-6 with TRBJ1-2; a possible D gene is TRBD1 (6 bases). This CDR3 has 14 residues. V was cut by 2 bases and J by 4 bases, with 11 bases left in between. Germline values: CDR1 MNHNY, CDR2 SVGAGI (reference sequence). In nucleotides, the CDR3 is TGTGCCAGCAGTTACGCAGGGGAGGGCTATGGCTACACCTTC. Translating gives CASSYAGEGYGYTF.

This clonotype has more than one count but fewer than ten. The chain joins TRBV12-3 or TRBV12-4 to TRBJ2-1, with D perhaps TRBD1 (5 bases). The CDR3 has 12 amino acids. Trimming shortened V by 5 bases and J by 10 bases, and 12 bases separated the two germline ends. The CDR3 spells CASSALGVEQFF. The CDR3, as DNA: TGTGCCAGCAGTGCCTTAGGGGTAGAGCAGTTCTTC.

The chain has TRBV11-2 and TRBJ2-7, with 7 bases that match TRBD1. This CDR3 has 12 residues. V dropped 5 bases and J dropped 6; count of bases not matched to a gene: 4. The germline V gene has CDR1 SGHAT and CDR2 FQNNGV. CDR3 coding DNA: TGTGCCAGCAGCCCGACAGGGTTCGAGCAGTACGTC. This codes for CASSPTGFEQYV.

This clonotype was counted between two and nine times. The chain is built from TRBV20-1 and TRBJ2-5; D perhaps matches TRBD2 (6 bases). V gave up 2 bases and J gave up 5 bases, with 15 bases separating them. The CDR3 runs to 14 residues. Germline loops: CDR1 DFQATT, CDR2 SNEGSKA (reference sequence). The chain's CDR3 is CSARSKEGGETQYF. DNA for the CDR3: TGCAGTGCTAGATCCAAGGAGGGCGGGGAGACCCAGTACTTC.

The gene calls are TRBV20-1 and TRBJ2-1; 7 bases map to TRBD2. CDR1 is DFQATT and CDR2 is SNEGSKA in the germline V gene (reference sequence). The CDR3 has 15 amino acids. After removal of 0 bases from V and 4 bases from J, the junction contained 6 bases not matched to a gene. The CDR3 region has the DNA TGCAGTGCTAGAGATCGGGCGGGGGTGTACAATGAGCAGTTCTTC. Translating it yields CSARDRAGVYNEQFF.

This clonotype was found a few times. V usage is TRBV6-6 and J usage is TRBJ2-7, with 12 bases identical to TRBD2. With V trimmed by 8 bases and J by 5 bases, 4 bases remained unmatched. Germline values: CDR1 MNHNY, CDR2 SVGAGI (reference sequence). The CDR3 spans 13 residues. CDR3 coding DNA: TGTGCCAGCTCTAGCGGGGGGGCCCACGAGCAGTACGTC. It yields the protein CASSSGGAHEQYV.

The chain employs TRBV5-1 and TRBJ2-7; perhaps TRBD2 as D (5 bases). Trimming stripped 4 bases from V and 2 bases from J, with 19 bases between. CDR3 length: 16 amino acids. Germline-derived CDR1 and CDR2 are SGHRS and YFSETQ. CDR3 DNA: TGCGCCAGCAGCCCACATGGAGGCGTCTTGACCTACGAGCAGTACGTC. It encodes CASSPHGGVLTYEQYV.

In its sample, this clonotype was seen once. The chain carries TRBV4-1 and TRBJ2-7; TRBD1 is a possible D gene (5 bases). Trimming removed 3 bases at V and 3 bases at J, with 15 bases between. The CDR3 is 15 amino acids. The V gene's germline CDR1 is MGHRA and CDR2 YSYEKL. This CDR3 reads CASSHNQGVNYEQYF. The DNA for the CDR3 is TGCGCCAGCAGCCATAATCAAGGGGTTAACTACGAGCAGTACTTC.

The chain recombines TRBV7-9 with TRBJ2-3; D is perhaps TRBD1 or TRBD2 (5 bases each). The CDR3 covers 16 residues. Between the trimmed V and J ends, which lost 0 bases and 4 bases, there was a span of 14 bases. The germline V gene has CDR1 SEHNR and CDR2 FQNEAQ (reference sequence). CDR3 nucleotide sequence: TGTGCCAGCAGCTTAGCGGCAGGGAGTCACCCAGATACGCAGTATTTT. This encodes CASSLAAGSHPDTQYF.

This clonotype has a count of ten or more. The chain employs TRBV7-9 and TRBJ2-7, with 7 positions matching TRBD2. Germline CDR1 reads SEHNR; CDR2 reads FQNEAQ (reference sequence). This CDR3 comprises 15 residues. The V segment lost 3 bases and the J segment 2 bases; nucleotides outside the gene matches: 7. In DNA form, the CDR3 reads TGTGCCAGCAGCTTTGTCGCGGGACTAACCTACGAGCAGTACTTC. Protein sequence: CASSFVAGLTYEQYF.

This clonotype was recorded many times. The chain carries TRBV7-2 and TRBJ2-3, with D possibly being TRBD2 (6 bases). V lost 4 bases and J lost 4, with 12 bases in between. Germline-derived CDR1 and CDR2 are SGHTA and FQGNSA. The length of the CDR3 is 14 residues. The CDR3 loop is CASSSAGLADTQYF. CDR3 coding DNA: TGTGCCAGCAGCTCGGCGGGGTTGGCAGATACGCAGTATTTT.

This clonotype showed up just a few times. This rearrangement joins TRBV12-3 or TRBV12-4 to TRBJ2-5; D is ambiguous. V gave up 3 bases and J gave up 2 bases, with 7 bases separating them. The CDR3 extends over 13 amino acids. CDR3 loop: CASSFRWQETQYF. DNA for the CDR3: TGTGCCAGCAGTTTCAGGTGGCAAGAGACCCAGTACTTC.

This sequence joins TRBV6-4 and TRBJ2-1, with 9 bases fitting TRBD2. The V and J ends lost 5 bases and 4 bases, in that order; junction bases with no gene match: 9. Per germline, CDR1 MRHNA and CDR2 SNTAGT. The CDR3 totals 16 residues. CDR3 sequence (DNA): TGTGCCAGCAGTCTACAGGGACTAGCTAGTTACAATGAGCAGTTCTTC. Its translation: CASSLQGLASYNEQFF.

This clonotype showed up just a few times. The chain links TRBV19 to TRBJ2-2; D might be TRBD2 (6 bases). The CDR3 covers 17 residues. V lost 0 bases and J 1 base, leaving 12 bases between the germline ends. Germline CDR1 LNHDA, CDR2 SQIVND (reference sequence). The DNA for the CDR3 is TGTGCCAGTAGTATAGAAGTGGGCGGGGAGAACACCGGGGAGCTGTTTTTT. Its translation: CASSIEVGGENTGELFF.

This clonotype was counted at least ten times. J is TRBJ1-1 and V is TRBV7-8; TRBD1 matches 8 bases. The CDR3 loop spans 14 amino acids. Germline V gene data show CDR1 as SGHVS and CDR2 as FQNEAQ. Trimming cost V 4 bases and J 1 base; bases outside gene matches: 2. The CDR3 DNA sequence: TGTGCCAGCAGCTGGGACAGGAAGAACACTGAAGCTTTCTTT. Translated: CASSWDRKNTEAFF.